This section outlines one T cell receptor beta chain sequence together with its context. Its antigen is not identified. Time point described: week 35, safety follow-up. Doses comprised 300 ug of mutant IDH1 20-mer peptide each, plus topical imiquimod. This sample was included in a study of a mutant IDH1 vaccine in newly diagnosed glioma. About the study: Patients received vaccination from 4-6 weeks after radiotherapy alone, or with temozolomide cycles. Visit V12 happened at week 35; visit V13 happened at week 47. Treatment recipients were approximately 60% male and around 40% female, and their mean age was about 39 years. Antecedent treatment encompassed radiotherapy, temozolomide, or their combination; the majority received both.

The protocol was immunoSEQ multiplex PCR, while the TCRdb copy is restricted to in-frame clones and leaves out a portion. The top ten hold roughly 10% of the sample, which has 30,000 or so clones, 79% seen once. The V and J ends lost 5 bases and 2 bases respectively, with 10 bases between them. Per the germline V gene, CDR1 is SEHNR and CDR2 is FQNEAQ (reference sequence). The CDR3 covers 13 residues. This chain connects TRBV7-9 to TRBJ2-7; D remains unclear. The specimen was PBMCs, collected from a glioma patient whose treatment included an IDH1 peptide vaccine. The receptor was isolated from a woman aged 30 to 39 with glioma. Some clones in this sample may be carry-over from other donors' samples. The DNA of the CDR3 is TGTGCCAGCAGCCTCGACCGCACCTACGAGCAGTACTTC. It encodes CASSLDRTYEQYF.